These 17 T cell receptor delta chains were all obtained from the same sample, sequenced in a study of gamma-delta chains in newborns, infants, children. TCRdb called clones from the reads again using CATT. This sample has some 12,000 delta-chain clones; roughly 8% occur once, and the top ten carry 3.5% to 4%. Sequenced material: blood. These receptors were obtained from a child who was a newborn, infant or young child, either healthy, febrile or measles-vaccinated (not recorded which).

This clone is medium-sized in the sample. Other DNA sequences in the sample encode the same CDR3. The CDR3 DNA reads as TGTGCCTGTGACCTACTGGGGGACACCGATAAACTCATCTTT. Encoded protein: CACDLLGDTDKLIF. The J gene is TRDJ1, the V gene TRDV2; 8 nucleotides match TRDD3. This CDR3 contains 14 residues. The V and J ends lost 3 bases and 0 bases, in that order; junction bases with no gene match: 2. Looked up from germline, CDR1 is GEAIGNYY and CDR2 is EKD.

Only a few counts were recorded for this clone. The chain couples TRDV2 to TRDJ3; 13 bases are a match to TRDD3. There are 20 residues in the CDR3. V dropped 3 bases and J dropped 2; count of bases not matched to a gene: 9. Looked up from germline, CDR1 is GEAIGNYY and CDR2 is EKD. CDR3 nucleotide sequence: TGTGCCTGTGACGCCGTACTGGGGGATACGGGAACCTGGGACACCCGACAGATGTTTTTC. Protein: CACDAVLGDTGTWDTRQMFF.

As regards this clone: The junction does not match germline at one end; this may be a read error. The chain couples TRDV2 to TRDJ3; 9 nucleotides align to TRDD3. The J gene, missing from TCRdb, was assigned here through DNA to germline matching. The CDR3 has 20 amino acids. Germline V lookup: CDR1 GEAIGNYY, CDR2 EKD. The CDR3: CACDTGWGIDRSWDARQMFF. The CDR3 DNA reads as TGTGCCTGTGACACCGGCTGGGGGATTGATCGCTCCTGGGACGCCCGACAGATGTTTTTC.

V gene TRDV2 combines with J gene TRDJ2, with 8 nucleotides matching TRDD3. No J segment appears in TCRdb, so it was assigned here by matching the sequence to germline. The V gene's germline CDR1 is GEAIGNYY and CDR2 EKD. The V and J ends lost 1 base and 0 bases, in that order; junction bases with no gene match: 12. The CDR3 is 19 residues long. The DNA for the CDR3 is TGTGCCTGTGACACGCTCGACTGGGGGTCTTCCTCTTTGACAGCACAACTCTTCTTT. It is translated as CACDTLDWGSSSLTAQLFF.

This clone showed up just a few times. This sequence joins TRAV29/DV5 and TRDJ1; perhaps TRDD3 as D (5 bases). CDR1 is NSMFDY and CDR2 is ISSIKDK in the germline V gene. CDR3 size: 16 residues. V lost 1 base, J lost 1 base, and 17 bases lay in between. CDR3 sequence (DNA): TGTGCAGCAAGCTTGTTTCCAGGGGGCCGCACCGATAAACTCATCTTT. This codes for CAASLFPGGRTDKLIF.

The chain combines TRDV2 with TRDJ1; 7 positions match TRDD3. The CDR3 loop spans 17 amino acids. From germline, CDR1 is GEAIGNYY and CDR2 EKD. Trimming cost V 0 bases and J 11 bases; bases outside gene matches: 20. CDR3 protein: CACDTVQPGGYYQGLIF. Here the CDR3 DNA reads TGTGCCTGTGACACCGTTCAGCCTGGGGGCTACTATCAGGGGCTCATCTTT.

This chain connects TRDV2 to TRDJ1; 13 bases are shared with TRDD3. The J gene is absent in TCRdb and was assigned here via DNA matching to germline. The CDR3 consists of 19 residues. The V and J ends lost 1 base and 0 bases, in that order; junction bases with no gene match: 10. The germline CDR1 and CDR2 sequences are GEAIGNYY and EKD. CDR3 nucleotide sequence: TGTGCCTGTGACACACTGGGGGATACGAGGGGGAAGTACACCGATAAACTCATCTTT. Amino acids: CACDTLGDTRGKYTDKLIF.

This clone appeared a few times. The sample has other DNA sequences that encode this CDR3 too. The chain links TRDV2 to TRDJ1; maybe TRDD3 (6 bases). V lost 1 base and J 1 base, leaving 9 bases between the germline ends. This CDR3 spans 14 amino acids. Germline V lookup: CDR1 GEAIGNYY, CDR2 EKD. CDR3 region: CACDTLGATDKLIF. CDR3 nucleotide sequence: TGTGCCTGTGACACACTGGGAGCCACCGATAAACTCATCTTT.

The table lists this clone with a few counts. The gene calls are TRDV2 and TRDJ1; 13 nucleotides match TRDD3. The CDR3 covers 17 residues. Germline values: CDR1 GEAIGNYY, CDR2 EKD. With 3 bases clipped from V and 2 bases from J, the junction kept 8 bases outside the gene matches. The CDR3 region has the DNA TGTGCCTGTGACTTACTGGGGGATACGGTCGGGACCGATAAACTCATCTTT. It yields the protein CACDLLGDTVGTDKLIF.

This clone was counted between two and nine times. A single base separates this from a much larger clone, so it may be a read error. The chain uses TRDV2 and TRDJ1; D gene unclear. The length of the CDR3 is 17 residues. The germline V gene encodes CDR1 GEAIGNYY and CDR2 EKD. Trimming took off 1 base at V and 2 bases at J, with 19 bases between the two ends. The CDR3, as DNA: TGTGCCTGTGACACGGTGAACGATTATGGGAGGACCGATAAACTCATCTTT. This gives the protein CACDTVNDYGRTDKLIF.

In its sample, this clone was seen a few times. This rearrangement joins TRDV2 to TRDJ1, with D possibly being TRDD3 (5 bases). The length of the CDR3 is 17 residues. Germline assignment: CDR1 GEAIGNYY and CDR2 EKD. Trimming cost V 1 base and J 0 bases, with 17 bases left between them. Here the CDR3 DNA reads TGTGCCTGTGACACGCTACTACCGGGGACAGACACCGATAAACTCATCTTT. Amino acid sequence: CACDTLLPGTDTDKLIF.

The table lists this clone with a few counts. V is TRDV2 and J is TRDJ1, with 11 bases lining up with TRDD3. The CDR3 loop spans 17 amino acids. With V trimmed by 1 base and J by 0 bases, 6 bases remained unmatched. Germline V gives CDR1 GEAIGNYY, CDR2 EKD. The CDR3 spells CACDTLGDISDTDKLIF. CDR3 nucleotide sequence: TGTGCCTGTGACACACTGGGGGATATTTCAGACACCGATAAACTCATCTTT.

This clone was counted between two and nine times. This rearrangement joins TRDV2 to TRDJ3, with 10 bases aligning to TRDD3. The V gene end was trimmed by 0 bases and the J gene end by 2 bases; junction bases not matched to a gene: 9. The CDR3 totals 20 residues. Per germline, CDR1 GEAIGNYY and CDR2 EKD. This CDR3 is CACDTPHTGGSAWDTRQMFF. The CDR3 nucleotides are TGTGCCTGTGACACCCCCCATACTGGGGGATCAGCCTGGGACACCCGACAGATGTTTTTC.

This clone was observed a few times. The sample carries other DNA sequences with the same CDR3. This chain joins TRDV2 and TRDJ1, with 10 bases aligning to TRDD3. Germline-derived CDR1 and CDR2 are GEAIGNYY and EKD. The CDR3 is 15 amino acids. Trimming at V came to 3 bases and at J to 2 bases, leaving 5 bases not matched to a gene. The CDR3 region is CACDVLGDSTDKLIF. CDR3 in DNA: TGTGCCTGTGACGTACTGGGGGATTCGACCGATAAACTCATCTTT.

This clone has just a few counts. The chain carries TRDV1 and TRDJ1; 12 bases line up with TRDD3. With 0 bases clipped from V and 3 bases from J, the junction kept 26 bases outside the gene matches. This CDR3 is built from 24 residues. The germline gives CDR1 TSWWSYY, CDR2 QGS. CDR3 DNA: TGTGCTCTTGGGGAACTGATCGAGGGCCTTCCCCCGTACTGGGGGATACTAGGACCCGATAAACTCATCTTT. Translated, it gives CALGELIEGLPPYWGILGPDKLIF.

This clone was counted a few times. This could be a read error, since a much larger clone is one nucleotide away. Within the sample, other DNA sequences also encode this same CDR3. The V gene is TRDV2, the J gene TRDJ1; TRDD3 agrees at 8 bases. The CDR3 contains 14 residues. Looked up from germline, CDR1 is GEAIGNYY and CDR2 is EKD. With 3 bases clipped from V and 0 bases from J, the junction kept 2 bases outside the gene matches. The CDR3 DNA reads TGTGCCTGTGACGAACTGGGGGACACCGATAAACTCATCTTT. Encoded protein: CACDELGDTDKLIF.

This clone was detected only a few times. This chain links TRDV2 with TRDJ3; D gene uncertain. The CDR3 has 18 residues. Germline V CDR1 and CDR2: GEAIGNYY, EKD. V was clipped by 1 base and J by 2 bases, with 14 bases between them. This CDR3 is CACDTADFNTWDTRQMFF. CDR3 sequence (DNA): TGTGCCTGTGACACAGCCGACTTCAACACCTGGGACACCCGACAGATGTTTTTC.